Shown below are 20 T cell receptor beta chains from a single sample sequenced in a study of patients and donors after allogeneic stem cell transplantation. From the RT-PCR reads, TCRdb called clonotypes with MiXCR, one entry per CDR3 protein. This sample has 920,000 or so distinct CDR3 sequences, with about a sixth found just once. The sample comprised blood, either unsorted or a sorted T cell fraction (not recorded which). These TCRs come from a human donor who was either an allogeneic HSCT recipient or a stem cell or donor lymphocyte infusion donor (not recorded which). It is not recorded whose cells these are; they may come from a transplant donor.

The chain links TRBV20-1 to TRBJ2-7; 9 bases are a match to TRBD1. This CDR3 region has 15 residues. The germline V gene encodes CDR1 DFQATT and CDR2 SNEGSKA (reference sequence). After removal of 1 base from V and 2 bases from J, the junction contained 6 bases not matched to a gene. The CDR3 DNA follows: TGCAGTGCTAGAGCTCCGGGACAGGGAACCTACGAGCAGTACTTC. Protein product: CSARAPGQGTYEQYF.

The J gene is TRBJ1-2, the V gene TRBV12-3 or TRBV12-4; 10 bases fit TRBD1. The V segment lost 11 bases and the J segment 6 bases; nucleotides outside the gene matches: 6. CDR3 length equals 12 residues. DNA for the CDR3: TGTGCCTCGGGACAGGGGAGAAATGGCTACACCTTC. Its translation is CASGQGRNGYTF.

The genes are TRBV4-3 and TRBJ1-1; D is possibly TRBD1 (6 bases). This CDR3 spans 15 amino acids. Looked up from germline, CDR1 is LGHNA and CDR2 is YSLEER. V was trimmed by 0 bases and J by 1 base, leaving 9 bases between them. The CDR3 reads CASSQDQQGNTEAFF. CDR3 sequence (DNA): TGCGCCAGCAGCCAAGATCAACAGGGGAACACTGAAGCTTTCTTT.

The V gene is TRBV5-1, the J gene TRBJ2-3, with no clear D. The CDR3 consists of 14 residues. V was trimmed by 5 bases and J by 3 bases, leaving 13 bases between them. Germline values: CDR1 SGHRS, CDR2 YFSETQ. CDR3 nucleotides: TGCGCCAGCAGGGGAAGCGAATGGACAGATACGCAGTATTTT. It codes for CASRGSEWTDTQYF.

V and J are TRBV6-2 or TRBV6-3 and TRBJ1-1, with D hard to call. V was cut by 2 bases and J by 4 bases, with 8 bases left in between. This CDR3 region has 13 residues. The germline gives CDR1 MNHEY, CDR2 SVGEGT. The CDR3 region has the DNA TGTGCCAGCAGTTACGTGGAGGGCACTGAAGCTTTCTTT. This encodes CASSYVEGTEAFF.

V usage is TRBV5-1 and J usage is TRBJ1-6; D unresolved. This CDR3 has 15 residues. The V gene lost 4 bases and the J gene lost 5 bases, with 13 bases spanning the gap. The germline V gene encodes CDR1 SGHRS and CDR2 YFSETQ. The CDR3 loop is CASSPDGSNNSPLHF. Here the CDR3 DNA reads TGCGCCAGCAGCCCTGACGGTTCCAATAATTCACCCCTCCACTTT.

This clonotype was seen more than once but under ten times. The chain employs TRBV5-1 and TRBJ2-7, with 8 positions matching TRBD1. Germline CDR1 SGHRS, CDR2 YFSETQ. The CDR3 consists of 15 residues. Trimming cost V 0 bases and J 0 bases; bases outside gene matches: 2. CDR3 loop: CASSLDGTGSYEQYF. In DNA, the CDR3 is TGCGCCAGCAGCTTGGATGGGACAGGCTCCTACGAGCAGTACTTC.

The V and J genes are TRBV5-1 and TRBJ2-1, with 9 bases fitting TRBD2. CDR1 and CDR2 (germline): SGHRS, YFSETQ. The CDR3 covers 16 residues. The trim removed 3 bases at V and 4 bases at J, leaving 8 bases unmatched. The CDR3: CASSYPGLATYNEQFF. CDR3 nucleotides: TGCGCCAGCAGCTACCCGGGACTAGCTACTTACAATGAGCAGTTCTTC.

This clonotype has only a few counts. The CDR3 DNA is TGTGCCAGCAGTGAACACGGAATCATCAATGAAAAACTGTTTTTT. It translates to CASSEHGIINEKLFF. The chain recombines TRBV2 with TRBJ1-4, with no clear D. CDR1 is SNHLY and CDR2 is FYNNEI in the germline V gene. V gave up 2 bases and J gave up 5 bases, with 12 bases separating them. The CDR3 has 15 residues.

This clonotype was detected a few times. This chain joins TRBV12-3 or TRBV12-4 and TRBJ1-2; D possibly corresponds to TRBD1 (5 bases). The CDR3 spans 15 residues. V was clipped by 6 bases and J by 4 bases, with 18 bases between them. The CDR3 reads CASRHATGLSYGYTF. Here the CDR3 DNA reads TGTGCCAGCAGACACGCCACGGGGCTGAGCTATGGCTACACCTTC.

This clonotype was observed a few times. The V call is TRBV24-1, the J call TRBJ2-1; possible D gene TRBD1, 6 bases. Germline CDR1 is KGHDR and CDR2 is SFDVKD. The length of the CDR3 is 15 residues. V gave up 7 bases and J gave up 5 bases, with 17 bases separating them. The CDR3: CATSLPRGAHNEQFF. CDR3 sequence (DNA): TGTGCCACCAGCCTGCCCAGGGGTGCCCACAATGAGCAGTTCTTC.

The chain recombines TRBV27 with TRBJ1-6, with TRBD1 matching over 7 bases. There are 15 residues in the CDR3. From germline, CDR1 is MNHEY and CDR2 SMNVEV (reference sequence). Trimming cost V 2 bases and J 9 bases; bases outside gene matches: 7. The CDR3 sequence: CASSLRQGHGSPLHF. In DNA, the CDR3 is TGTGCCAGCAGTTTAAGACAGGGTCACGGTTCACCCCTCCACTTT.

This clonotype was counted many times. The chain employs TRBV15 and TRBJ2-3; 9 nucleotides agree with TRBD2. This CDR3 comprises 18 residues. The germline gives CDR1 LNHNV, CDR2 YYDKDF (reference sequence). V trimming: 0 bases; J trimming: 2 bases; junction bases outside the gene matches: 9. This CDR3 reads CATSRDVGAGGFTDTQYF. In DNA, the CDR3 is TGTGCCACCAGCAGAGATGTAGGAGCGGGGGGATTCACAGATACGCAGTATTTT.

CDR3 residues: CASSVAGLLYEQYF. The CDR3 bases are TGTGCCAGCAGTGTCGCGGGACTACTCTACGAGCAGTACTTC. The chain has TRBV12-3 or TRBV12-4 and TRBJ2-7; 7 nucleotides match TRBD2. With 5 bases clipped from V and 3 bases from J, the junction kept 7 bases outside the gene matches. The CDR3 runs 14 residues.

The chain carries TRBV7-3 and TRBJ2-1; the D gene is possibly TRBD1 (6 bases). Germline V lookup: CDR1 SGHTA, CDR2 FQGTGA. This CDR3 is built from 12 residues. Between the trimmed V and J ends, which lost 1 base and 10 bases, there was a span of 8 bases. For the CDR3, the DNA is TGTGCCAGCAGCTTAATAGGGGGAGAGCAGTTCTTC. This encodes CASSLIGGEQFF.

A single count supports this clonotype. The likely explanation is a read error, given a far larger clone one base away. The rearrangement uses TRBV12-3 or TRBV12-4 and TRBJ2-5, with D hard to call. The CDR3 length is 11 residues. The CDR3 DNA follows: TGTGCCAGCAGTTTAACAGAGATCCAGTACTTC. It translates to CASSLTEIQYF.

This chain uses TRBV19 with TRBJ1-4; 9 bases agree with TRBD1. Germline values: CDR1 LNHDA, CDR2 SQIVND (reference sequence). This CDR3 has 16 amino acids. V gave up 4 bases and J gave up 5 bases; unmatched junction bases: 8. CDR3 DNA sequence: TGTGCCAGTAGTACCCTCCGAGGACAGGGGAATGAAAAACTGTTTTTT. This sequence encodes CASSTLRGQGNEKLFF.

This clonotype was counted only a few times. CDR3 sequence reads: CASSWPGSHEQFF. The DNA for the CDR3 is TGTGCCAGCAGCTGGCCGGGGTCCCATGAGCAGTTCTTC. V and J are TRBV5-4 and TRBJ2-1; TRBD2 might be the D (5 bases). The CDR3 runs to 13 residues. V lost 3 bases, J lost 8 bases, and 12 bases lay in between. Germline assignment: CDR1 SGHNT and CDR2 YYREEE (reference sequence).

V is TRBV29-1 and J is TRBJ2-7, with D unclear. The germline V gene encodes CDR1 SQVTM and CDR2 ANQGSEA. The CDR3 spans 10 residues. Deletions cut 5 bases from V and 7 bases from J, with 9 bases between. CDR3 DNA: TGCAGCGTTATCGGGTTGGAGCAGTACTTC. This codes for CSVIGLEQYF.

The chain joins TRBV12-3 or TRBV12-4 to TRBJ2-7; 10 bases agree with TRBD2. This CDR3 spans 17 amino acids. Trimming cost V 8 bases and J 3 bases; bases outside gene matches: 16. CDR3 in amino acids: CASASEGLAGVFYEQYF. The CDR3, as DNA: TGTGCCAGCGCCTCAGAGGGGCTAGCGGGAGTATTCTACGAGCAGTACTTC.